This TCR beta chain comes out of a study of T cell repertoires in urothelial bladder cancer. Sequencing was performed with immunoSEQ multiplex PCR; in TCRdb, only in-frame clones are kept and a portion is missing. The sample includes about 14,000 clones, around three fifths of them seen just once. In this sample, this clone is medium-sized. V lost 3 bases and J lost 6; bases outside the gene matches: 6. Germline lookup yields CDR1 LNHDA and CDR2 SQIVND (reference sequence). The CDR3 runs 15 residues. This chain joins TRBV19 and TRBJ2-2, with 8 bases matching TRBD1. Sample: tumor-infiltrating cells from bladder cancer. This TCR was recovered from a human donor with urothelial carcinoma. CDR3 region: CASSMTGAGSGELFF. In nucleotides, the CDR3 is TGTGCCAGTAGTATGACAGGGGCGGGATCCGGGGAGCTGTTTTTT.